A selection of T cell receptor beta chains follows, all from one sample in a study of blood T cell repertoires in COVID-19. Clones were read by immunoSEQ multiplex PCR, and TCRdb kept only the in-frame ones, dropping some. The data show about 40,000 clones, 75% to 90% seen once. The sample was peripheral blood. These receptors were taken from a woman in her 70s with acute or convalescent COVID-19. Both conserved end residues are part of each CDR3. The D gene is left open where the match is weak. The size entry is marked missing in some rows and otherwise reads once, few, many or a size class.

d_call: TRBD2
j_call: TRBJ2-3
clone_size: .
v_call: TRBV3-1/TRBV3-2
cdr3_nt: TGTGCCAGCAGCAGCCCGGGGGGGCCTAAAGATACGCAGTATTTT
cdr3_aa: CASSSPGGPKDTQYF

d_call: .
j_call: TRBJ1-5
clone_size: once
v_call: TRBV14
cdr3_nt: TGTGCCAGCAGCCAATCTATGAGGCAGCCCCAGCATTTT
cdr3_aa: CASSQSMRQPQHF

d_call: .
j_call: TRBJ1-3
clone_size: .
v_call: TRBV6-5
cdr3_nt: TGTGCCAGCAGTCTATCGGTATGGTCTGGAAACACCATATATTTT
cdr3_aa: CASSLSVWSGNTIYF

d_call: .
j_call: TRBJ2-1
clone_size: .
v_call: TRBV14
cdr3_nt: TGTGCCAGCAGCCAAGAACTAGCAGGGTCCAATGAGCAGTTCTTC
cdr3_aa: CASSQELAGSNEQFF

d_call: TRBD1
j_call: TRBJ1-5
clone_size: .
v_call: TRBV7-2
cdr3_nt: TGTGCCAGCAGCTTAAACCCGGGACAGAATCAGCCCCAGCATTTT
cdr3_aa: CASSLNPGQNQPQHF

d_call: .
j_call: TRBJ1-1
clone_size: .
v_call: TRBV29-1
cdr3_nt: TGCAGCGTTAGGGGCAGCTACATGAACACTGAAGCTTTCTTT
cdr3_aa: CSVRGSYMNTEAFF

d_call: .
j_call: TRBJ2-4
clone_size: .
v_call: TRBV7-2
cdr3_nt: TGTGCCAGCAGCTTAGAACTAGCCAAAAACATTCAGTACTTC
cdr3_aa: CASSLELAKNIQYF

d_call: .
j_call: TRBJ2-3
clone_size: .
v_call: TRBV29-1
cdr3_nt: TGCAGCGTTGAAACAGGGCCAGATACGCAGTATTTT
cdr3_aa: CSVETGPDTQYF

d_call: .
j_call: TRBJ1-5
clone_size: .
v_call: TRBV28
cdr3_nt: TGTGCCAGCAGAGGCGGAAGCAATCAGCCCCAGCATTTT
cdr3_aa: CASRGGSNQPQHF

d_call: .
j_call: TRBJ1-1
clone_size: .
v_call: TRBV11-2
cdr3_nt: TGTGCCAGCAGCTTAGATGCGGGGGTGGCTGAAGCTTTCTTT
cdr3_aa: CASSLDAGVAEAFF

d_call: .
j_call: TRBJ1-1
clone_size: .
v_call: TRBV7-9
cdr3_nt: TGTGCCAGCAGCCCACAAATCGGGAGGATTGAAGCTTTCTTT
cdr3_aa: CASSPQIGRIEAFF

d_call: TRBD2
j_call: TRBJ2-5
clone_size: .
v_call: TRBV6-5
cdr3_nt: TGTGCCAGCAGTTACTGGGGTAGCGGGGCTCAAGAGACCCAGTACTTC
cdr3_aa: CASSYWGSGAQETQYF

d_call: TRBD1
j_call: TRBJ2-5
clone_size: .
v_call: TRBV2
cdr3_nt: TGTGCCAGCAGTAAGGGACAGCTAAATCAAGAGACCCAGTACTTC
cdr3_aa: CASSKGQLNQETQYF

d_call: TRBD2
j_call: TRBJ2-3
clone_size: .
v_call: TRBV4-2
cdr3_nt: TGTGCCAGCAGCCAAACCGCGGGGGAAGATACGCAGTATTTT
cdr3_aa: CASSQTAGEDTQYF

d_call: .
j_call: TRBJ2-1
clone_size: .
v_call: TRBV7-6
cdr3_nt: TGTGCCAGCAGCTTACAGGGAAGTTTGAGAAATGAGCAGTTCTTC
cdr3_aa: CASSLQGSLRNEQFF

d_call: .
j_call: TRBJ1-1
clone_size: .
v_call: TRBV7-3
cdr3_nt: TGTGCCAGCAGCTTAAAAGGGGTCACTGAAGCTTTCTTT
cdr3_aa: CASSLKGVTEAFF

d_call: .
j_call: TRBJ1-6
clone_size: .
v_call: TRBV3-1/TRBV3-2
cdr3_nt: TGTGCCAGCAGCCTCGGACTGTCCCTTTATAATTCACCCCTCCACTTT
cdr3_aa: CASSLGLSLYNSPLHF

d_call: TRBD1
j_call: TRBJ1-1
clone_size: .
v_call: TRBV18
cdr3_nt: TGTGCCAGCTCACCGAAGACAGGGTTGAACACTGAAGCTTTCTTT
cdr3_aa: CASSPKTGLNTEAFF

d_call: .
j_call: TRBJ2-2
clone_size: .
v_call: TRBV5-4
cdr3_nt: TGTGCCAGCAGCTTGAGTACAGGGTTCACCGGGGAGCTGTTTTTT
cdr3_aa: CASSLSTGFTGELFF

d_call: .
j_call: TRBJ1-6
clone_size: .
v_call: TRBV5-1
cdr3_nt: TGCGCCAGCAGCTTTACAGATAATTCACCCCTCCACTTT
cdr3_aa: CASSFTDNSPLHF

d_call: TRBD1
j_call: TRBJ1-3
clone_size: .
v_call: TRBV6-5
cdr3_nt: TGTGCCAGCACCACACAGGGGCTTGGAAACACCATATATTTT
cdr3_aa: CASTTQGLGNTIYF

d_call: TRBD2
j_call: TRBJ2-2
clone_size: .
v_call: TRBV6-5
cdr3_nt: TGTGCCAGCAGGCTACTAGCGGGGGGAACCGGGGAGCTGTTTTTT
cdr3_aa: CASRLLAGGTGELFF

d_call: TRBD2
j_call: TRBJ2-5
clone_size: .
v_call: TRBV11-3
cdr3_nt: TGTGCCAGCAGCTTACGGGCTGGGAGGGCTGAAAGGGAGACCCAGTACTTC
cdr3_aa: CASSLRAGRAERETQYF

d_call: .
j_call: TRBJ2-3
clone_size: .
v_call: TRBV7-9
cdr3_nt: TGTGCCAGCAGCGCCGTGTGGGCAGGGGATGTGGCAGATACGCAGTATTTT
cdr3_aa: CASSAVWAGDVADTQYF

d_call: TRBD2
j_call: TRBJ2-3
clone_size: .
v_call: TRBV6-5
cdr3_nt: TGTGCCAGCAGTTACGGGGCTAGCGGACACACAGATACGCAGTATTTT
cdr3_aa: CASSYGASGHTDTQYF

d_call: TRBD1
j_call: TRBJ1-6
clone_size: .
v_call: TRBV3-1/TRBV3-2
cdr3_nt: TGTGCCAGCAGCCAACTATCCGGGACAGGGAATTCACCCCTCCACTTT
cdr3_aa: CASSQLSGTGNSPLHF

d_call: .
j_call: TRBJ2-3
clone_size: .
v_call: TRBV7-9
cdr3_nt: TGTGCCAGCAGATTACAGGGTACCCCTGGCACAGATACGCAGTATTTT
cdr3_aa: CASRLQGTPGTDTQYF

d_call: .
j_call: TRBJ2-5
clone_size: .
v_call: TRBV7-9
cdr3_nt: TGTGCCAGCAGCTTAGGATCAGGCGGGCCCGAGACCCAGTACTTC
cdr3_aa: CASSLGSGGPETQYF

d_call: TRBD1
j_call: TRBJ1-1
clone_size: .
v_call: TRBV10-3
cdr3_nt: TGTGCCATCGGGACAGGGGGCTCATGGGAGACTGAAGCTTTCTTT
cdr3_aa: CAIGTGGSWETEAFF

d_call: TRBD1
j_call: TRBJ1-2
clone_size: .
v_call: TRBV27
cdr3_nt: TGTGCCAGCAGCCCCCAGACAGGGGGTATGTGGGGCTACACCTTC
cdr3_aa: CASSPQTGGMWGYTF

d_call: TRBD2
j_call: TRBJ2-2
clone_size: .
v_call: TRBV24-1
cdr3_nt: TGTGCCACCAGTGATCAGGGACTAGCGGGAGAAGTGGCCGGGGAGCTGTTTTTT
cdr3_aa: CATSDQGLAGEVAGELFF

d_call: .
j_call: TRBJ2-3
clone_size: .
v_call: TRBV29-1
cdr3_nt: TGCAGCGTTGAACGGGATACGCAGTATTTT
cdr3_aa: CSVERDTQYF

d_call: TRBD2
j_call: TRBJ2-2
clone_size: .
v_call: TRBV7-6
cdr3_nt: TGTGCCAGCAGCCAAGAACCAGCGGGAGCGGGCGGGGAGCTGTTTTTT
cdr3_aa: CASSQEPAGAGGELFF

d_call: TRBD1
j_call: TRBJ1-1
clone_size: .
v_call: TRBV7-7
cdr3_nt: TGTGCCAGCAGCTTAGAGACAGGGGGGAACACTGAAGCTTTCTTT
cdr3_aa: CASSLETGGNTEAFF

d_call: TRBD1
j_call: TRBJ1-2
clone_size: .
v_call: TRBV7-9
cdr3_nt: TGTGCCAGCAGCGCCTGGGATAGACAGGGGCATGGCTACACCTTC
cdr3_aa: CASSAWDRQGHGYTF

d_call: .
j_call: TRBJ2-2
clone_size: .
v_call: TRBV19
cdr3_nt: TGTGCCAGTAGTACACTAGCCCCCGGGGAGCTGTTTTTT
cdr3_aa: CASSTLAPGELFF

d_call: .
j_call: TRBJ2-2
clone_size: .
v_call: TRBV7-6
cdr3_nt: TGTGCCAGCAGGCCTTACCAGGGGCACGGGGAGCTGTTTTTT
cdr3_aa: CASRPYQGHGELFF

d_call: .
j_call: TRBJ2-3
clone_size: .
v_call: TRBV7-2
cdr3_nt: TGTGCCAGCAGGGCTAGGGGCGCAGGCATCGATACGCAGTATTTT
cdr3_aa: CASRARGAGIDTQYF

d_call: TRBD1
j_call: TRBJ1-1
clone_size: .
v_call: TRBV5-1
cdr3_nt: TGCGCCAGCAGCCTATATGAGGGGGCGAACACTGAAGCTTTCTTT
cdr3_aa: CASSLYEGANTEAFF

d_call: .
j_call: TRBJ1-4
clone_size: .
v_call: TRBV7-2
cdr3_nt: TGTGCCAGCAGCCTTAACAGGATATGGACTGAAAAACTGTTTTTT
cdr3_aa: CASSLNRIWTEKLFF

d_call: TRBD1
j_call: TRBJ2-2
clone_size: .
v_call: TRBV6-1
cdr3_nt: TGTGCCAGCAGTGAGGGGACAGTGAACACCGGGGAGCTGTTTTTT
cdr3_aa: CASSEGTVNTGELFF

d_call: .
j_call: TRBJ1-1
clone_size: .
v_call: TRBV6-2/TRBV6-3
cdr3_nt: TGTGCCAGCAGTTACTCGGAGGGACGCACTGAAGCTTTCTTT
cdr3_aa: CASSYSEGRTEAFF

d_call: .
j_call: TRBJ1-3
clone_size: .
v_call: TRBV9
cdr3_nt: TGTGCCAGCAGCCCGGGGGTGGTTGGAAACACCATATATTTT
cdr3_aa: CASSPGVVGNTIYF

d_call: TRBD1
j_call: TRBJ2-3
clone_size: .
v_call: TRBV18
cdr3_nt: TGTGCCAGCTCCCGGAGACAGGGGCTAAATACGCAGTATTTT
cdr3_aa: CASSRRQGLNTQYF

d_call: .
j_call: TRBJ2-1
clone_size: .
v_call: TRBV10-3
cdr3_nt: TGTGCCATCAGTGAGTCGGGGAGTCGCGGTATAGAGCAGTTCTTC
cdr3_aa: CAISESGSRGIEQFF

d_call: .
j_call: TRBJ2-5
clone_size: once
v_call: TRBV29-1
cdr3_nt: TGCAGCGTTCCTAGTTTTGAGACCCAGTACTTC
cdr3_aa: CSVPSFETQYF

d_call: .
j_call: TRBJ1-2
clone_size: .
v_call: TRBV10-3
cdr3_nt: TGTGCCATCAGTGATTCATTGGGGGGTGGCTACACCTTC
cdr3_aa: CAISDSLGGGYTF

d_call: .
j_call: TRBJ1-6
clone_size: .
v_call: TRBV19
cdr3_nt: TGTGCCAGTACCGGGGGATCGAATTCACCCCTCCACTTT
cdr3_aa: CASTGGSNSPLHF

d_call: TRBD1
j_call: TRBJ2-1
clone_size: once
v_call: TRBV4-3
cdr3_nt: TGCGCCAGCAGCCAAGGACAGGGGAACATCGAGCAGTTCTTC
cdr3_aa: CASSQGQGNIEQFF

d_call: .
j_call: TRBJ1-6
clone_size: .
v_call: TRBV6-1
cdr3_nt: TGTGCCAGCAGTGAACAGGGTTCCTATAATTCACCCCTCCACTTT
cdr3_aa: CASSEQGSYNSPLHF

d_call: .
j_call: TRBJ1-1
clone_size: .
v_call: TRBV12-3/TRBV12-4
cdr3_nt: TGTGCCAGCATGAGAGGGTTGAACACTGAAGCTTTCTTT
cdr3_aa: CASMRGLNTEAFF